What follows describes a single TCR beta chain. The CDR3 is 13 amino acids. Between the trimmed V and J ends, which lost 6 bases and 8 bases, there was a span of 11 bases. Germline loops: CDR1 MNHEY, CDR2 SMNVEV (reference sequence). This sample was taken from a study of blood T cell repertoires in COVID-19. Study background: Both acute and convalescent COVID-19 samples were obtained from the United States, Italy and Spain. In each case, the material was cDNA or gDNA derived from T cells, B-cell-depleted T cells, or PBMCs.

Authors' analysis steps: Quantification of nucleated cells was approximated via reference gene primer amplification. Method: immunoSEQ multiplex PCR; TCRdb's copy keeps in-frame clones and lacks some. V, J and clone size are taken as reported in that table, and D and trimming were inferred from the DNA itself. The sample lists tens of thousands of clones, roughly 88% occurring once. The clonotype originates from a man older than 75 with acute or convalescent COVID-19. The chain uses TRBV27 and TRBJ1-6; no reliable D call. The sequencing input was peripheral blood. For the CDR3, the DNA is TGTGCCAGCAGATCTGTTGTTGATTCACCCCTCCACTTT. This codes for CASRSVVDSPLHF.